A selection of T cell receptor beta chains follows, all from one sample in a study of T cells after yellow fever vaccination. TCRdb re-analysed the 5' RACE reads in MiXCR, keeping a single row per CDR3 protein. Here the sample spans under 250,000 distinct CDR3 sequences, 6.9% being singletons. The material sequenced was CD4+ T cells sorted from PBMCs, taken 15 days after the yellow fever booster vaccination. Receptors were obtained from a man younger than 45 who received the YFV17D yellow fever vaccine. The CDR3 runs from the conserved cysteine through the conserved F or W. The D gene is left open where the match is weak. For some rows the clone size is stated as once, few or many, or as a class when expanded; others skip it.

abundance	v_gene	j_gene	len	d_gene	CDR3aa	CDR3nt
NA	TRBV4-3	TRBJ1-2	13	NA	CASSPQGFEGYTF	TGCGCCAGCAGCCCTCAGGGATTCGAGGGCTACACCTTC
few	TRBV7-2	TRBJ2-1	13	TRBD2	CASSYTRAGGQFF	TGTGCCAGCAGCTATACCAGAGCGGGAGGGCAGTTCTTC
NA	TRBV11-2	TRBJ2-7	14	NA	CASSLEEPTGEQYF	TGTGCCAGCAGCTTAGAAGAGCCGACGGGCGAGCAGTACTTC
many	TRBV5-1	TRBJ2-1	14	NA	CASSLGPNKGEQFF	TGCGCCAGCAGCTTGGGGCCTAACAAGGGTGAGCAGTTCTTC
few	TRBV5-4	TRBJ2-7	15	NA	CASTREGSSSYEQYF	TGTGCCAGCACCCGAGAGGGGTCGAGCTCCTACGAGCAGTACTTC
NA	TRBV20-1	TRBJ2-3	15	TRBD2	CSARAPGLSTDTQYF	TGCAGTGCTAGGGCACCGGGACTATCCACAGATACGCAGTATTTT
many	TRBV5-1	TRBJ1-1	15	TRBD1	CASSTGQGWGTEAFF	TGCGCCAGCAGCACTGGACAGGGATGGGGCACTGAAGCTTTCTTT
many	TRBV20-1	TRBJ2-7	12	NA	CSARTYSYEQYF	TGCAGTGCCCGGACGTATTCCTACGAGCAGTACTTC
NA	TRBV7-2	TRBJ2-5	16	TRBD2	CASSLVLSGGWETQYF	TGTGCCAGCAGCTTAGTATTGTCGGGAGGTTGGGAGACCCAGTACTTC
NA	TRBV5-1	TRBJ2-1	18	TRBD2	CASSLARLTSGSANEQFF	TGCGCCAGCAGCTTGGCGCGCTTGACTAGCGGGAGTGCAAATGAGCAGTTCTTC
few	TRBV5-1	TRBJ1-1	14	NA	CASRPPHLGTEAFF	TGCGCCAGCAGGCCACCCCACCTTGGCACTGAAGCTTTCTTT
few	TRBV11-2	TRBJ2-7	18	NA	CASSPTASSIARTYEQYF	TGTGCCAGCAGCCCCACCGCTAGCTCAATAGCTCGAACCTACGAGCAGTACTTC
many	TRBV7-3	TRBJ2-3	15	NA	CASSLGQMSTDTQYF	TGTGCCAGCAGCTTAGGACAAATGAGCACAGATACGCAGTATTTT
few	TRBV6-6	TRBJ1-1	13	NA	CASSPTGSTEAFF	TGTGCCAGCAGTCCCACAGGGTCCACTGAAGCTTTCTTT
NA	TRBV15	TRBJ2-7	14	NA	CATSGYNVNDEQYF	TGTGCCACCAGCGGATACAATGTTAATGACGAGCAGTACTTC
many	TRBV4-3	TRBJ2-5	17	TRBD2	CASSQEVGLAGGETQYF	TGCGCCAGCAGCCAAGAGGTCGGACTAGCGGGAGGTGAGACCCAGTACTTC
NA	TRBV27	TRBJ2-3	15	NA	CASSIDRRRPDTQYF	TGTGCCAGCAGTATCGACAGGAGGAGGCCAGATACGCAGTATTTT
few	TRBV20-1	TRBJ1-2	12	NA	CSASSPNYGYTF	TGCAGTGCTAGTTCCCCTAACTATGGCTACACCTTC
many	TRBV29-1	TRBJ2-3	13	NA	CSVDDFTTDTQYF	TGCAGCGTTGATGACTTCACCACAGATACGCAGTATTTT
many	TRBV20-1	TRBJ2-3	14	NA	CSARLTRGADTQYF	TGCAGTGCTAGGTTAACTAGAGGGGCAGATACGCAGTATTTT
many	TRBV20-1	TRBJ1-1	14	NA	CSARVRRGSTEAFF	TGCAGTGCTAGAGTTAGGAGGGGGAGCACTGAAGCTTTCTTT
many	TRBV10-3	TRBJ1-5	14	NA	CAISADGINQPQHF	TGTGCCATCAGTGCCGACGGCATCAATCAGCCCCAGCATTTT
NA	TRBV5-1	TRBJ1-1	15	NA	CASSPLAGSGTEAFF	TGCGCCAGCAGCCCACTGGCAGGCTCGGGGACTGAAGCTTTCTTT
many	TRBV7-2	TRBJ2-4	14	TRBD2	CAVGLAGAKNIQYF	TGTGCCGTGGGGTTAGCGGGAGCCAAAAACATTCAGTACTTC
NA	TRBV29-1	TRBJ2-1	14	TRBD2	CSVKLAASYNEQFF	TGCAGCGTAAAACTAGCGGCCTCCTACAATGAGCAGTTCTTC
many	TRBV6-1	TRBJ2-7	15	TRBD1	CASSPRTGTSYEQYF	TGTGCCAGCAGTCCTCGGACAGGTACCTCCTACGAGCAGTACTTC